The 26 T cell receptor beta chains in this list originate from one sample, sequenced in a study of blood T cell repertoires in COVID-19. The repertoire was sequenced with immunoSEQ multiplex PCR; TCRdb's copy has only in-frame clones and lacks some. Of approximately 240,000 clones listed, 85% to 90% are singletons. Sequencing was carried out using PBMCs or T cells enriched from blood (not recorded which). The origin of the receptors is a woman aged 18-35 years in a cohort exposed to, infected with or recovered from COVID-19 (not recorded which).

This chain connects TRBV12-5 to TRBJ1-3; no clear D. With 0 bases removed from V and 3 bases from J, the gap between germline ends came to 15 bases. This CDR3 spans 17 amino acids. The V gene's germline CDR1 is LGHNT and CDR2 FRNRAP. The CDR3 sequence: CASGLVSSGRYGNTIYF. Here the CDR3 DNA reads TGTGCTAGTGGTTTGGTAAGCTCGGGTCGATATGGAAACACCATATATTTT.

V is TRBV5-1 and J is TRBJ1-6; 9 nucleotides agree with TRBD1. This CDR3 region has 16 residues. V lost 1 base and J lost 6; bases outside the gene matches: 5. Germline V gene lookup returns CDR1 SGHRS and CDR2 YFSETQ. This CDR3 is CASSLSSGQGNSPLHF. The CDR3, as DNA: TGCGCCAGCAGCTTGTCTTCGGGACAGGGTAATTCACCCCTCCACTTT.

The gene calls are TRBV14 and TRBJ1-1; D is unclear. V gave up 0 bases and J gave up 11 bases, with 13 bases separating them. CDR3 length: 13 residues. Germline V CDR1 and CDR2: SGHDN, FVKESK. As DNA, the CDR3 is TGTGCCAGCAGCCAAGAGATGGCCTTTCCGGCTTTCTTT. Translation gives CASSQEMAFPAFF. The full variable domain, rest sourced from reference TRBV14 and TRBJ1-1, is EAGVTQFPSHSVIEKGQTVTLRCDPISGHDNLYWYRRVMGKEIKFLLHFVKESKQDESGMPNNRFLAERTGGTYSTLKVQPAELEDSGVYFCASSQEMAFPAFFGQGTRLTVV.

V gene TRBV6-2 or TRBV6-3 combines with J gene TRBJ2-7, with a tentative D call TRBD1 (5 bases). V lost 6 bases and J 3 bases, leaving 15 bases between the germline ends. The CDR3 is made up of 14 amino acids. Germline CDR1 MNHEY, CDR2 SVGEGT. In nucleotides, the CDR3 is TGTGCCAGCAGCCACTCCCAGGGCTACTACGAGCAGTACTTC. Its protein product is CASSHSQGYYEQYF.

The chain links TRBV19 to TRBJ1-6; TRBD1 matches at 8 bases. The CDR3 has 15 residues. V lost 5 bases, J lost 4 bases, and 4 bases stayed unmatched. Per the germline V gene, CDR1 is LNHDA and CDR2 is SQIVND (reference sequence). The CDR3 is CASSVTGGYNSPLHF. The CDR3 bases are TGTGCCAGTAGTGTTACAGGGGGTTATAATTCACCCCTCCACTTT. Variable domain in full (rest from reference TRBV19 and TRBJ1-6): DGGITQSPKYLFRKEGQNVTLSCEQNLNHDAMYWYRQDPGQGLRLIYYSQIVNDFQKGDIAEGYSVSREKKESFPLTVTSAQKNPTAFYLCASSVTGGYNSPLHFGNGTRLTVT.

The CDR3 is CASSLAGTANTGELFF. As DNA, the CDR3 is TGTGCCAGCAGCTTGGCCGGGACAGCAAACACCGGGGAGCTGTTTTTT. The chain uses TRBV5-6 and TRBJ2-2; 7 nucleotides line up with TRBD1. The CDR3 totals 16 residues. The germline V gene encodes CDR1 SGHDT and CDR2 YYEEEE. The ends lost 0 bases at V and 2 bases at J; junction bases unmatched: 4.

This clone occurred a few times. The chain couples TRBV19 to TRBJ1-5, with TRBD1 matching 10 bases. V trimming: 7 bases; J trimming: 6 bases; junction bases outside the gene matches: 6. Germline V gene lookup returns CDR1 LNHDA and CDR2 SQIVND (reference sequence). The CDR3 has 14 residues. Here the CDR3 reads CASTQTGGGQPQHF. The CDR3 DNA reads TGTGCCAGTACCCAGACAGGGGGCGGTCAGCCCCAGCATTTT. Full variable domain (outside the CDR3, taken from reference TRBV19 and TRBJ1-5): DGGITQSPKYLFRKEGQNVTLSCEQNLNHDAMYWYRQDPGQGLRLIYYSQIVNDFQKGDIAEGYSVSREKKESFPLTVTSAQKNPTAFYLCASTQTGGGQPQHFGDGTRLSIL.

The rearrangement joins TRBV11-2 to TRBJ1-3, with a tentative D call TRBD1 (6 bases). CDR3 length: 15 residues. Per the germline V gene, CDR1 is SGHAT and CDR2 is FQNNGV. With 7 bases removed from V and 4 bases from J, the gap between germline ends came to 17 bases. DNA for the CDR3: TGTGCCAGCACCCGCCGGGACACGGCAGGAAACACCATATATTTT. The encoded protein is CASTRRDTAGNTIYF. The whole variable domain, filled in from reference TRBV11-2 and TRBJ1-3, reads EAGVAQSPRYKIIEKRQSVAFWCNPISGHATLYWYQQILGQGPKLLIQFQNNGVVDDSQLPKDRFSAERLKGVDSTLKIQPAKLEDSAVYLCASTRRDTAGNTIYFGEGSWLTVV.

The rearrangement uses TRBV4-1 and TRBJ2-3, with D tentatively TRBD2 (6 bases). The V end was cut by 0 bases, the J end by 6 bases, with 16 bases between. Germline CDR1 is MGHRA and CDR2 is YSYEKL. There are 16 residues in the CDR3. The DNA of the CDR3 is TGCGCCAGCAGCCAAGAAGGTCCGGGGGTCGAGGATACGCAGTATTTT. Encoded protein: CASSQEGPGVEDTQYF.

V usage is TRBV28 and J usage is TRBJ1-6; D uncertain. V lost 4 bases, J lost 8 bases, and 12 bases lay in between. The CDR3 is made up of 14 amino acids. The germline CDR1 and CDR2 sequences are MDHEN and SYDVKM. The DNA for the CDR3 is TGTGCCAGCAGTTCGGCAGGAGGGCATTCACCCCTCCACTTT. Translated, it gives CASSSAGGHSPLHF.

V gene TRBV6-5 combines with J gene TRBJ1-2, with D possibly matching TRBD1 (5 bases). Trimming left V 2 bases short and J 5 bases short, with 18 bases between. The CDR3 contains 16 residues. Per the germline V gene, CDR1 is MNHEY and CDR2 is SVGAGI. The CDR3 region is CASSYNGQGGAYGYTF. CDR3 nucleotide sequence: TGTGCCAGCAGTTACAATGGCCAGGGAGGGGCTTATGGCTACACCTTC.

V and J are TRBV10-1 and TRBJ2-2; 8 bases align to TRBD1. There are 16 residues in the CDR3. The V and J ends lost 2 bases and 7 bases, in that order; junction bases with no gene match: 9. Germline CDR1 reads WNHNN; CDR2 reads SYGVQD (reference sequence). CDR3 in DNA: TGCGCCAGCAGTGAGACACGGACAGGGTTGAACGGGGAGCTGTTTTTT. This codes for CASSETRTGLNGELFF.

The CDR3 DNA sequence: TGTGCCAGCAGCGTAGGAGGGGACAGGGGTTGTAATTCACCCCTCCACTTT. It is translated as CASSVGGDRGCNSPLHF. The genes are TRBV9 and TRBJ1-6, with 10 bases matching TRBD1. With V trimmed by 0 bases and J by 6 bases, 6 bases remained unmatched. Germline CDR1 reads SGDLS; CDR2 reads YYNGEE. This CDR3 spans 17 amino acids.

This sequence joins TRBV6-5 and TRBJ2-7; the D gene is possibly TRBD1 (5 bases). The germline V gene has CDR1 MNHEY and CDR2 SVGAGI. Trimming removed 4 bases from V and 7 bases from J, with 20 bases in between. The CDR3 is 15 residues long. The CDR3 DNA reads TGTGCCAGCAGTTTTTTAGGGGCCCTCACTCGGGAGCAGTACTTC. Amino acids: CASSFLGALTREQYF.

This clone was recorded only once. The chain joins TRBV23-1 to TRBJ2-1; possible D gene TRBD2, 5 bases. TRBV23-1 is placed among ORFs of uncertain function. The V and J ends lost 2 bases and 0 bases respectively, with 5 bases between them. The CDR3 consists of 14 residues. The CDR3 DNA reads as TGCGCCAGCAGTCAAGGGAGCTCCTACAATGAGCAGTTCTTC. It yields the protein CASSQGSSYNEQFF.

The chain uses TRBV24-1 and TRBJ2-1; TRBD2 aligns across 8 bases. J lost 9 bases, V lost 2 bases, and 8 bases had no gene match. Germline V gene lookup returns CDR1 KGHDR and CDR2 SFDVKD. The CDR3 has 15 amino acids. The DNA for the CDR3 is TGTGCCACCAGTGATTCATCACGGGGGGGCAGTGAGCAGTTCTTC. Amino acid sequence: CATSDSSRGGSEQFF.

The chain uses TRBV29-1 and TRBJ2-7, with 10 bases lining up with TRBD1. Per germline, CDR1 SQVTM and CDR2 ANQGSEA. J was trimmed by 3 bases and V by 6 bases; bases with no gene match: 14. The CDR3 is 16 residues long. CDR3 sequence: CSVVPVPGTGDYEQYF. In DNA, the CDR3 is TGCAGCGTCGTCCCCGTACCCGGGACAGGGGACTACGAGCAGTACTTC.

The sample holds a few counts of this clone. The rearrangement uses TRBV29-1 and TRBJ2-5; the match to TRBD1 covers 8 bases. V shed 6 bases and J 1 base; nucleotides not matched to a gene: 4. The CDR3 runs to 13 residues. CDR1 SQVTM and CDR2 ANQGSEA come from the germline V gene. The DNA for the CDR3 is TGCAGCGTGGCGACAGGGGCCCAAGAGACCCAGTACTTC. Protein sequence: CSVATGAQETQYF. The variable domain in full, with the rest retrieved from reference TRBV29-1 and TRBJ2-5, is SAVISQKPSRDICQRGTSLTIQCQVDSQVTMMFWYRQQPGQSLTLIATANQGSEATYESGFVIDKFPISRPNLTFSTLTVSNMSPEDSSIYLCSVATGAQETQYFGPGTRLLVL.

This rearrangement joins TRBV9 to TRBJ2-1; 9 bases are a match to TRBD2. This CDR3 has 16 residues. V lost 0 bases, J lost 8 bases, and 9 bases stayed unmatched. Germline V gene data show CDR1 as SGDLS and CDR2 as YYNGEE. The CDR3 sequence is CASSVGGSGGPYEQFF. The CDR3 coding sequence is TGTGCCAGCAGCGTAGGAGGTAGCGGGGGTCCATATGAGCAGTTCTTC.

This clone came up once. This chain joins TRBV5-5 and TRBJ2-2; weak D call: TRBD2 (6 bases). Germline V gene data show CDR1 as SGHKS and CDR2 as YYEKEE (reference sequence). V was pared by 2 bases and J by 2 bases, with 10 bases between. The CDR3 is 15 residues long. The chain's CDR3 is CASSFKGGNTGELFF. In nucleotides, the CDR3 is TGTGCCAGCAGCTTCAAGGGAGGCAACACCGGGGAGCTGTTTTTT.

V and J are TRBV9 and TRBJ2-1; perhaps TRBD2 as D (6 bases). The V and J ends lost 3 bases and 8 bases respectively, with 15 bases between them. This CDR3 has 14 amino acids. Germline CDR1 and CDR2: SGDLS and YYNGEE. DNA of the CDR3: TGTGCCAGCAGCGCCCACGGCGGGGTCGATGAGCAGTTCTTC. As protein: CASSAHGGVDEQFF.

CDR3 in amino acids: CASRGQSLNTEAFF. CDR3 nucleotide sequence: TGTGCCAGCCGAGGGCAGTCCCTGAACACTGAAGCTTTCTTT. This chain links TRBV27 with TRBJ1-1; no clear D gene. The V gene's germline CDR1 is MNHEY and CDR2 SMNVEV (reference sequence). V was trimmed by 8 bases and J by 0 bases, leaving 13 bases between them. CDR3 length: 14 residues.

The V and J genes are TRBV6-4 and TRBJ1-6; no definite D call. Trimming removed 0 bases at V and 7 bases at J, with 7 bases between. The CDR3 has 14 amino acids. The germline V gene encodes CDR1 MRHNA and CDR2 SNTAGT. CDR3 sequence reads: CASSDSRQNSPLHF. The CDR3 DNA reads as TGTGCCAGCAGTGACTCCAGACAAAATTCACCCCTCCACTTT.

The chain couples TRBV27 to TRBJ2-7; 8 bases fit TRBD1. CDR1 and CDR2 from the germline V gene are MNHEY and SMNVEV (reference sequence). The CDR3 loop spans 16 amino acids. Losses at the gene ends were 0 bases for V and 5 bases for J; bases not matched to a gene: 9. The CDR3 here is CASSLSSGQVKNEQYF. In nucleotides, the CDR3 is TGTGCCAGCAGTTTATCCTCGGGACAGGTCAAGAACGAGCAGTACTTC.

This clone was seen more than once but under ten times. The chain is built from TRBV7-9 and TRBJ2-1; possible D gene TRBD1, 7 bases. V dropped 5 bases and J dropped 5 bases, with 19 bases sitting between them. This CDR3 has 16 amino acids. Germline-derived CDR1 and CDR2 are SEHNR and FQNEAQ (reference sequence). Written as DNA, the CDR3 is TGTGCCAGCAGCCCCGTTCGGGGGACAGCGAACAATGAGCAGTTCTTC. It encodes CASSPVRGTANNEQFF.

V gene TRBV7-6 combines with J gene TRBJ2-2; 7 bases match TRBD1. Germline V gives CDR1 SGHVS, CDR2 FNYEAQ. The CDR3 length is 18 residues. Losses at the gene ends were 5 bases for V and 2 bases for J; bases not matched to a gene: 14. CDR3: CASSDGQAQYGNTGELFF. In DNA form, the CDR3 reads TGTGCCAGCAGCGACGGACAGGCTCAGTACGGTAACACCGGGGAGCTGTTTTTT.